This entry lists 3 T cell receptor beta chains sequenced from one sample in a study of T-cell reconstitution after alpha-beta-depleted transplantation in children. Preparation of the TCRbeta library involved a method that used unique molecular identifiers. One entry per CDR3 protein results from TCRdb running MiXCR on the PCR reads. The table records 250,000 to 350,000 distinct CDR3 sequences, 23% of them present only once. Sequencing was performed on PBMCs, mostly from graft donor cells, taken 180 days after TCRalphabeta/CD19-depleted stem cell transplant. These receptors were taken from a male patient under 18 who had a stem cell transplant for acute lymphoblastic leukemia, so the T cells may come from the graft donor.

The chain joins TRBV4-1 to TRBJ2-4; no clear D. The CDR3 totals 16 residues. Per the germline V gene, CDR1 is MGHRA and CDR2 is YSYEKL. With 1 base removed from V and 7 bases from J, the gap between germline ends came to 17 bases. CDR3 bases: TGCGCCAGCAGCCAAGGTAGAGACACCCTGGGGAACATTCAGTACTTC. It is translated as CASSQGRDTLGNIQYF.

The chain uses TRBV18 and TRBJ2-5; 7 bases align to TRBD1. In germline, CDR1 is KGHSH, CDR2 LQKENI. CDR3 length: 14 residues. V was clipped by 3 bases and J by 5 bases; unmatched bases: 6. CDR3 nucleotide sequence: TGTGCCAGCTCACCGGGGACAGCCCGGGAGACCCAGTACTTC. This encodes CASSPGTARETQYF. The full variable domain, in which reference TRBV18 and TRBJ2-5 provide the parts outside the CDR3, is NAGVMQNPRHLVRRRGQEARLRCSPMKGHSHVYWYRQLPEEGLKFMVYLQKENIIDESGMPKERFSAEFPKEGPSILRIQQVVRGDSAAYFCASSPGTARETQYFGPGTRLLVL.

This clonotype has a handful of counts. The chain has TRBV4-2 and TRBJ2-5; 9 bases align to TRBD1. Losses at the gene ends were 4 bases for V and 5 bases for J; bases not matched to a gene: 5. Germline V CDR1 and CDR2: LGHNA, YNFKEQ. The CDR3 has 14 amino acids. CDR3 bases: TGTGCCAGCAGCCCGGACAGGGGTCGGGAGACCCAGTACTTC. It is translated as CASSPDRGRETQYF.